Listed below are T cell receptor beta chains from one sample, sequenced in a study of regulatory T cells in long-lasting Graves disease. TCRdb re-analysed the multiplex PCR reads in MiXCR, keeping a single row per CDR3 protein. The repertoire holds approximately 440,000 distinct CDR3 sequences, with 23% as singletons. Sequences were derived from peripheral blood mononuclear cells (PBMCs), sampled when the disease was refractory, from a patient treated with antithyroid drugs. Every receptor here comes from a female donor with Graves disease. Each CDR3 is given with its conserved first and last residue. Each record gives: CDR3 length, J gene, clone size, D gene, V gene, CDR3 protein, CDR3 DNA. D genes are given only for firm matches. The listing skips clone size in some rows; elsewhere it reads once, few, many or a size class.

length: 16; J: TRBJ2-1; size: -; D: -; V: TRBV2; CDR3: CASSELGQGGRHEQFF; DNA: TGTGCCAGCAGTGAACTGGGGCAGGGGGGGAGGCATGAGCAGTTCTTC
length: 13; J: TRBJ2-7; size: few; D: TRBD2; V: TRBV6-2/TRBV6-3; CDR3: CASSWDYATEQYF; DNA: TGTGCCAGCAGTTGGGACTATGCCACCGAGCAGTACTTC
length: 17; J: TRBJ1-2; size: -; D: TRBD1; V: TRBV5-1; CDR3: CASSSEKARGLVYGYTF; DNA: TGCGCCAGCAGCTCCGAAAAGGCCAGGGGGCTTGTCTATGGCTACACCTTC
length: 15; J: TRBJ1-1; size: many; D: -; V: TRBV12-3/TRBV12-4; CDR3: CASSLARQLNTEAFF; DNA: TGTGCCAGCAGCTTAGCTCGACAGCTGAACACTGAAGCTTTCTTT
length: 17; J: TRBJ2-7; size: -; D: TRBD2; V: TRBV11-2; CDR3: CASSLDSGGTAAYEQYF; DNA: TGTGCCAGCAGCTTAGATTCGGGAGGTACCGCAGCCTACGAGCAGTACTTC
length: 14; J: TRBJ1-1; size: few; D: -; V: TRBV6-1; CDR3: CASSETRANTEAFF; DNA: TGTGCCAGCAGTGAAACTAGGGCGAACACTGAAGCTTTCTTT
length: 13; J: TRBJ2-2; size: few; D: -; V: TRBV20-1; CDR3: CSARDTRSGELFF; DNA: TGCAGTGCTAGAGATACTCGCTCCGGGGAGCTGTTTTTT
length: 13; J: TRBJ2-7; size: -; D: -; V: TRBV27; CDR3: CASSFQPGYEQYF; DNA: TGTGCCAGCAGTTTCCAGCCAGGGTACGAGCAGTACTTC
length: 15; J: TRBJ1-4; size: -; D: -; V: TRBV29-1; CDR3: CSVEVGEEAKEKLFF; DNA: TGCAGCGTTGAAGTAGGGGAGGAGGCGAAGGAAAAACTGTTTTTT
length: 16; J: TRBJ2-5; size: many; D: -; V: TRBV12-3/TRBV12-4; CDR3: CASSFGTGTSQETQYF; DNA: TGTGCCAGCAGTTTTGGAACCGGGACATCCCAAGAGACCCAGTACTTC
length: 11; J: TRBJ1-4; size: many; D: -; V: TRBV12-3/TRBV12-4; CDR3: CASSLAEKLFF; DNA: TGTGCCAGCAGTTTAGCTGAAAAACTGTTTTTT
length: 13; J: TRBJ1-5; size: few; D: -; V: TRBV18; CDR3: CASSPSLAQPQHF; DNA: TGTGCCAGCTCACCCTCCCTCGCTCAGCCCCAGCATTTT
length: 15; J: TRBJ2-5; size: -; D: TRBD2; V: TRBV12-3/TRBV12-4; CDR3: CASSTTSGRVGTQYF; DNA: TGTGCCAGCAGCACGACTAGCGGGAGGGTGGGGACCCAGTACTTC
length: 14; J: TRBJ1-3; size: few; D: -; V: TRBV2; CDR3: CASGSGSPGNTIYF; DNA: TGTGCCAGCGGTTCCGGGAGCCCTGGAAACACCATATATTTT
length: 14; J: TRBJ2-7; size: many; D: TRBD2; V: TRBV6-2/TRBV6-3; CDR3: CASIESGNLYEQYF; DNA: TGTGCCAGCATCGAGAGCGGGAACCTCTACGAGCAGTACTTC
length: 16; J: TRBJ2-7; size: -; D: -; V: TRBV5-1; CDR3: CASSREFSITLYEQYF; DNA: TGCGCCAGCAGCAGGGAGTTCAGCATCACCCTCTACGAGCAGTACTTC
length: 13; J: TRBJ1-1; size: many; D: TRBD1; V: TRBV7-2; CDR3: CASSTRDRTEAFF; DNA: TGTGCCAGCAGCACCAGGGACAGGACTGAAGCTTTCTTT
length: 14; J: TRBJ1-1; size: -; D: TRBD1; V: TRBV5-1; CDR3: CASRVRGRNTEAFF; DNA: TGCGCCAGCAGGGTAAGGGGGCGGAACACTGAAGCTTTCTTT
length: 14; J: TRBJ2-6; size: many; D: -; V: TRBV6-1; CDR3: CASLMASGANVLTF; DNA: TGTGCCAGCCTTATGGCCTCTGGGGCCAACGTCCTGACTTTC
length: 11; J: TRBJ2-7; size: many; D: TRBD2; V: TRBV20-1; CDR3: CSARDLSGRYF; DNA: TGCAGTGCTAGAGATCTAAGCGGGAGGTACTTC
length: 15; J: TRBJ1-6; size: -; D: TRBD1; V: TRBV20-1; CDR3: CSATLNRGGNSPLHF; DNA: TGCAGTGCTACCCTCAACAGGGGGGGGAATTCACCCCTCCACTTT
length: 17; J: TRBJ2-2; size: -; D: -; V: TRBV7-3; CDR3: CASSLFAPRGNTGELFF; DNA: TGTGCCAGCAGCTTATTTGCCCCTCGTGGGAACACCGGGGAGCTGTTTTTT
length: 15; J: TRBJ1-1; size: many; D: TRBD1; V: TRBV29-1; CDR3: CSVTQPDRGYTEAFF; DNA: TGCAGCGTGACGCAACCGGACAGGGGGTACACTGAAGCTTTCTTT
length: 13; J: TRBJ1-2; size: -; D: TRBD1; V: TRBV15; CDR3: CATSRQGSSGYTF; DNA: TGTGCCACCAGCCGACAGGGTTCGTCTGGCTACACCTTC
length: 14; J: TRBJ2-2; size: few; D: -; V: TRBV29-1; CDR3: CSVEYSQITGELFF; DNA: TGCAGCGTTGAATATAGTCAGATCACCGGGGAGCTGTTTTTT
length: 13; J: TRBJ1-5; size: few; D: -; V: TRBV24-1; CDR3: CATSVGYGQPQHF; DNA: TGTGCCACCAGTGTCGGGTATGGACAGCCCCAGCATTTT
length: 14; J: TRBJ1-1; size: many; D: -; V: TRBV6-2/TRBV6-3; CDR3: CATLGGDGNTEAFF; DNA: TGTGCCACCCTTGGAGGGGATGGGAACACTGAAGCTTTCTTT
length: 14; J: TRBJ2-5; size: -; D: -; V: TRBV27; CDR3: CASRLLARSETQYF; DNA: TGTGCCAGCAGGCTACTAGCACGATCGGAGACCCAGTACTTC
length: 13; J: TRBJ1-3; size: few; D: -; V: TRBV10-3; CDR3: CAIEGVSGNTIYF; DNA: TGTGCCATCGAAGGGGTCTCTGGAAACACCATATATTTT
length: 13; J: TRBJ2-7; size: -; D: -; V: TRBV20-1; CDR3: CSASALGDYEQYF; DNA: TGCAGTGCTAGTGCCCTGGGGGACTACGAGCAGTACTTC
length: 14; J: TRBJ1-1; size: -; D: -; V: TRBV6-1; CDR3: CASTLRLLDAEAFF; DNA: TGTGCCAGCACCTTACGACTTCTGGACGCTGAAGCTTTCTTT
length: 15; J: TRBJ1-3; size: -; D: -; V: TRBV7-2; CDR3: CASSLSLGSGNTIYF; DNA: TGTGCCAGCAGCTTATCACTGGGGTCTGGAAACACCATATATTTT
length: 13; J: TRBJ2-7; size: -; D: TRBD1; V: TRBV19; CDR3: CATRQGQTYEQYF; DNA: TGTGCCACCCGGCAGGGACAGACCTACGAGCAGTACTTC
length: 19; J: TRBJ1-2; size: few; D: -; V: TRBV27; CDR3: CASSLAKLVRAGQNYGYTF; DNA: TGTGCCAGCAGTTTGGCCAAATTAGTCCGAGCCGGGCAGAACTATGGCTACACCTTC
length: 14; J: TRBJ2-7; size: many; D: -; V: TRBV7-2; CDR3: CASRDVRGTYEQYF; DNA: TGTGCCAGCAGAGACGTGAGGGGCACCTACGAGCAGTACTTC
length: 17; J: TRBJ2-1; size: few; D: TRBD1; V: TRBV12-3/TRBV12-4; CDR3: CASTPTAGTAPNNEQFF; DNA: TGTGCCAGCACTCCAACCGCCGGGACAGCACCAAACAATGAGCAGTTCTTC
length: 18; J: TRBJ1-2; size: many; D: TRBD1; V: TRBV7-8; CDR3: CASTSLTPHTGVSYGYTF; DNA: TGTGCCAGCACCTCGCTAACTCCCCACACAGGGGTGAGCTATGGCTACACCTTC
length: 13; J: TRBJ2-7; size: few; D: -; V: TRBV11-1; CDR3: CASSFSGLYEQYF; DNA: TGTGCCAGCAGCTTTTCCGGCCTCTACGAGCAGTACTTC
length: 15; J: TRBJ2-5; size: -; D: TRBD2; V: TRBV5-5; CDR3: CASSLSPGLQETQYF; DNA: TGTGCCAGCAGCTTGAGTCCGGGACTACAAGAGACCCAGTACTTC
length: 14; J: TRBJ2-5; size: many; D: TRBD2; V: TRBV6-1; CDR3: CASMGLAFLETQYF; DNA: TGTGCCAGCATGGGACTAGCTTTCCTGGAGACCCAGTACTTC
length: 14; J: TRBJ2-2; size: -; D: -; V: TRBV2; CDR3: CASSERQVPWELFF; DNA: TGTGCCAGCAGTGAACGACAGGTCCCGTGGGAGCTGTTTTTT
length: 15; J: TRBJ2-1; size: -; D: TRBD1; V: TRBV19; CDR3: CASTGTARSYNEQFF; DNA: TGTGCCAGCACTGGGACAGCCAGATCCTACAATGAGCAGTTCTTC
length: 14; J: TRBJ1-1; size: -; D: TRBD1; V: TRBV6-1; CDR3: CASKTGSMNTEAFF; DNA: TGTGCCAGCAAGACAGGGAGTATGAACACTGAAGCTTTCTTT
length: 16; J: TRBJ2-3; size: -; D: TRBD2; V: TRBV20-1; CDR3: CSARPSGGLSTDTQYF; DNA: TGCAGTGCTAGGCCTAGCGGGGGTCTAAGCACAGATACGCAGTATTTT
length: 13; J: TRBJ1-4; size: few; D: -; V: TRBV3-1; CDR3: CASSRTQEGKLFF; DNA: TGTGCCAGCAGCCGCACACAGGAAGGAAAACTGTTTTTT
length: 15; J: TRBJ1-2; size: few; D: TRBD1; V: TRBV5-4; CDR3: CASSHPGTGPYGYTF; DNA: TGTGCCAGCAGCCACCCGGGGACAGGGCCCTATGGCTACACCTTC